Listed below are T cell receptor beta chains from one sample, sequenced in a study of CD8 T cells in ankylosing spondylitis. From the 5' RACE reads, TCRdb called clonotypes with MiXCR, one entry per CDR3 protein. In the table there are 500,000 or so distinct CDR3 sequences, roughly 5.2% of which are singletons. Sequences were obtained from blood, either unsorted or a sorted T cell fraction (not recorded which). The source is a male donor with ankylosing spondylitis. The CDR3 runs from the conserved cysteine through the conserved F or W. The order of the fields is V gene, clone size, J gene, D gene, CDR3 protein, CDR3 DNA. A D gene is named only where the DNA matches it firmly. Clone size is not always given. Where it is, it says once, few, many or a class for expanded clones.

>TRBV28|few|TRBJ2-7|TRBD1
CASVNRGVSYEQYF
TGTGCCAGTGTGAACAGGGGAGTCTCCTACGAGCAGTACTTC
>TRBV12-3/TRBV12-4|many|TRBJ1-2|.
CASSLGWGNGYTF
TGTGCCAGCAGCCTAGGGTGGGGAAATGGCTACACCTTC
>TRBV5-1|many|TRBJ1-1|.
CASSLWENTEAFF
TGCGCCAGCAGCTTGTGGGAGAACACTGAAGCTTTCTTT
>TRBV9|many|TRBJ1-2|.
CASSVGDTRGGGGYTF
TGTGCCAGCAGCGTAGGGGACACCCGAGGTGGCGGTGGCTACACCTTC
>TRBV6-2/TRBV6-3|many|TRBJ1-5|.
CASTGGYSNQPQHF
TGTGCCAGCACTGGAGGGTATAGCAATCAGCCCCAGCATTTT
>TRBV29-1|many|TRBJ2-3|TRBD2
CSVVGTSGRVGTDTQYF
TGCAGCGTTGTAGGGACTAGCGGGAGAGTTGGCACAGATACGCAGTATTTT
>TRBV24-1|.|TRBJ2-6|.
CATSVGHPSGANVLTF
TGTGCCACCAGTGTAGGACACCCCTCTGGGGCCAACGTCCTGACTTTC
>TRBV29-1|many|TRBJ2-7|TRBD1
CSTRTGDEQYF
TGCAGCACCAGGACAGGGGACGAGCAGTACTTC
>TRBV7-6|.|TRBJ2-1|TRBD2
CASSLMPTSGYNEQFF
TGTGCCAGCAGCTTAATGCCGACTAGCGGCTACAATGAGCAGTTCTTC
>TRBV27|many|TRBJ1-5|.
CASSPIGPNQPQHF
TGTGCCAGCAGTCCGATCGGGCCCAATCAGCCCCAGCATTTT
>TRBV7-6|many|TRBJ2-1|TRBD2
CASSSGLASSSYNEQFF
TGTGCCAGCAGCTCAGGACTAGCGAGTAGCTCCTACAATGAGCAGTTCTTC
>TRBV15|many|TRBJ1-2|.
CATSPTGKGGYTF
TGTGCCACCAGCCCCACAGGGAAAGGTGGCTACACCTTC
>TRBV20-1|many|TRBJ2-1|.
CSATSYGGADEQFF
TGCAGTGCCACATCTTATGGGGGGGCCGATGAGCAGTTCTTC
>TRBV29-1|many|TRBJ2-5|.
CSAHRDTQETQYF
TGCAGCGCTCACCGGGACACTCAAGAGACCCAGTACTTC
>TRBV20-1|many|TRBJ1-5|.
CSASGLQPQHF
TGCAGTGCTAGCGGTTTGCAGCCCCAGCATTTT
>TRBV20-1|many|TRBJ2-3|TRBD2
CSAQLAGGTDTQYF
TGCAGTGCTCAACTAGCGGGGGGCACAGATACGCAGTATTTT
>TRBV2|many|TRBJ1-1|.
CASSDASTEAFF
TGTGCCAGCAGTGATGCGTCCACTGAAGCTTTCTTT
>TRBV27|many|TRBJ1-2|TRBD1
CASSLSSHRGPYGYTF
TGTGCCAGCAGTTTATCGAGTCACAGGGGGCCCTATGGCTACACCTTC
>TRBV9|many|TRBJ2-2|.
CASSVGLATNTGELFF
TGTGCCAGCAGCGTAGGGCTAGCGACCAACACCGGGGAGCTGTTTTTT
>TRBV9|many|TRBJ2-7|.
CASSATGTGEQYF
TGTGCCAGCAGCGCGACAGGGACTGGGGAGCAGTACTTC
>TRBV7-9|.|TRBJ2-7|TRBD2
CASSPGGGRPYEQYF
TGTGCCAGCAGCCCGGGGGGGGGCAGACCCTACGAGCAGTACTTC
>TRBV5-1|.|TRBJ2-5|TRBD2
CASSSIAGQETQYF
TGCGCCAGCAGCTCCATAGCGGGACAAGAGACCCAGTACTTC
>TRBV29-1|many|TRBJ2-1|TRBD2
CSVEPTSGADNEQFF
TGCAGCGTTGAACCTACTAGCGGGGCGGACAATGAGCAGTTCTTC
>TRBV7-9|many|TRBJ1-2|TRBD1
CASSFSRGNYGYTF
TGTGCCAGCAGCTTCAGCAGGGGGAACTATGGCTACACCTTC
>TRBV14|many|TRBJ2-2|.
CASSQVVRFGTGELFF
TGTGCCAGCAGCCAAGTCGTTCGATTTGGGACCGGGGAGCTGTTTTTT
>TRBV9|many|TRBJ2-1|TRBD1
CASSARTGKNEQFF
TGTGCCAGCAGCGCTAGGACAGGGAAGAATGAGCAGTTCTTC
>TRBV5-1|many|TRBJ1-1|.
CASTQTGVSTEAFF
TGCGCCAGCACCCAGACAGGCGTAAGCACTGAAGCTTTCTTT
>TRBV20-1|many|TRBJ2-4|.
CSAEGNIQYF
TGCAGTGCTGAGGGAAACATTCAGTACTTC
>TRBV20-1|many|TRBJ1-5|.
CSARDRRSNQPQHF
TGCAGTGCTCGCGACCGGAGGAGCAATCAGCCCCAGCATTTT
>TRBV6-5|few|TRBJ2-3|TRBD2
CASSYPSGIATDTQYF
TGTGCCAGCAGTTACCCCAGCGGGATAGCCACAGATACGCAGTATTTT
>TRBV5-1|many|TRBJ2-7|.
CASSLASGEQYF
TGCGCCAGCAGCTTGGCCTCCGGCGAGCAGTACTTC
>TRBV7-2|many|TRBJ2-3|.
CASSVRGGWRDTDTQYF
TGTGCCAGCAGCGTAAGGGGTGGCTGGAGAGACACAGATACGCAGTATTTT
>TRBV6-2/TRBV6-3|many|TRBJ2-7|.
CASESSRGYEQYF
TGTGCCAGCGAATCTAGCAGGGGCTACGAGCAGTACTTC
>TRBV7-2|few|TRBJ2-2|.
CASSLGGGGTGELFF
TGTGCCAGCAGCTTAGGGGGAGGCGGCACCGGGGAGCTGTTTTTT
>TRBV5-1|few|TRBJ1-3|TRBD1
CASSDPRQGGRNTIYF
TGCGCCAGCAGCGACCCCCGACAGGGAGGGAGAAACACCATATATTTT
>TRBV6-5|.|TRBJ2-1|.
CASSYDAPSFNEQFF
TGTGCCAGCAGTTACGATGCGCCTAGCTTCAATGAGCAGTTCTTC
>TRBV6-5|.|TRBJ2-7|.
CASSYSTGRSYEQYF
TGTGCCAGCAGTTACTCGACGGGGCGTTCCTACGAGCAGTACTTC
>TRBV4-3|many|TRBJ2-7|.
CASSLTATASYEQYF
TGCGCCAGCAGCCTAACTGCGACAGCTTCCTACGAGCAGTACTTC
>TRBV18|few|TRBJ2-2|.
CASSLRRDTQNTGELFF
TGTGCCAGCTCACTAAGACGGGACACCCAGAACACCGGGGAGCTGTTTTTT